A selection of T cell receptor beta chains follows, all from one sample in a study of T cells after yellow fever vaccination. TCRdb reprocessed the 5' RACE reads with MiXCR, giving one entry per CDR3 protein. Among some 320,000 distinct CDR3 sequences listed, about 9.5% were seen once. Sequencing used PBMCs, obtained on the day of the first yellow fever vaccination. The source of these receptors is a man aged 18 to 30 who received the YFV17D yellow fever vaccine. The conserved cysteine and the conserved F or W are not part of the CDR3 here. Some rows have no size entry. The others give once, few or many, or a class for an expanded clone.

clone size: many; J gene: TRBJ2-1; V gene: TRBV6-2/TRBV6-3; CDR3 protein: ASTWDERYNEQF
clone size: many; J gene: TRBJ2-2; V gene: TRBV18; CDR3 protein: ASSPSGQNTGELF
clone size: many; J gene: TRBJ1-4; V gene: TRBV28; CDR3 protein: ASSSSHRKLF
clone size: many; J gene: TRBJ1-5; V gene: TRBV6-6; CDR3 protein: ASSRRSNQPQH
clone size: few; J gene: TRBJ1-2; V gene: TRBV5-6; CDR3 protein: ASSEEWGEYGYT
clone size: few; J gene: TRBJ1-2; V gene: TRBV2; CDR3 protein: ASSEQYRGYT
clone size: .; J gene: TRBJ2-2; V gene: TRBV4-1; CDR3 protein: ASSQAPSGGANTGELF
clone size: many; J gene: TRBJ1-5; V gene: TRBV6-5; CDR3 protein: ASSSRGPQSNQPQH
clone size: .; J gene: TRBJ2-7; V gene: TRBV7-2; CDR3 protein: ASSREDQGEQY
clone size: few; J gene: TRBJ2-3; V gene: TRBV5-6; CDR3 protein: ASSFRDRGPSDTQY
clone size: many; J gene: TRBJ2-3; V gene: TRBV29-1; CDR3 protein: SVDLGSATDTQY